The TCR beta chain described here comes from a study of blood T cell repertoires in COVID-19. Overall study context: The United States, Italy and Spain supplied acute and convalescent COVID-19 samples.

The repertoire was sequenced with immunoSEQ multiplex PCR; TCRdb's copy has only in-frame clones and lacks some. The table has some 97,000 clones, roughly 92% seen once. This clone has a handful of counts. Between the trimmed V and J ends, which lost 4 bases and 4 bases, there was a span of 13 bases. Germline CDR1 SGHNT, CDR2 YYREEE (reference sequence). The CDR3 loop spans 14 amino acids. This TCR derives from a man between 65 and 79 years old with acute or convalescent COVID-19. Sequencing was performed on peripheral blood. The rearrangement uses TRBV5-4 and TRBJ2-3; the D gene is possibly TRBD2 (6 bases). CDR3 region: CASSARLEPDTQYF. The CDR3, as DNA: TGTGCCAGCAGCGCCAGACTAGAACCAGATACGCAGTATTTT.